This T cell receptor (beta chain) was obtained from a study of tumor-infiltrating lymphocytes in primary liver carcinoma. Regarding this clonotype: A junction end diverges from the germline sequence, so it may reflect a read error.

Germline V gene sequence: CDR1 SGHAT, CDR2 FQDESV (reference sequence). The CDR3 length is 15 residues. The study extracted blood RNA from unsorted whole blood and also extracted germline DNA. A constant-region primer primed TCR beta cDNA synthesis from 400 to 550 ng of total RNA. A slightly modified ARM-PCR protocol with three nested multiplex PCR rounds produced these TCR beta libraries. TRBV1-TRBV30 forward primers paired with a C-beta reverse primer drove the first two PCR rounds, about 9 cycles each. TCRdb re-derived calls from the multiplex PCR reads in MiXCR, one entry per CDR3 protein. The sample yields about 330,000 distinct CDR3 sequences, 65% seen once.

The rearrangement joins TRBV11-1 to TRBJ2-7, with 9 bases fitting TRBD2. The specimen was peripheral blood. The receptor was derived from a man aged 40-49 years with primary liver carcinoma and hepatitis B virus infection. CDR3 sequence reads: CACSRTSASYYEQYF. The CDR3 bases are TGTGCCTGCAGCCGGACTAGCGCTAGCTACTACGAGCAGTACTTC.